This is a list of T cell receptor beta chains from one sample in a study of patients and donors after allogeneic stem cell transplantation. MiXCR, run by TCRdb on the RT-PCR reads, gives a single entry per CDR3 protein. The table has 400,000 to 500,000 distinct CDR3 sequences, roughly 17% seen once; the top ten hold 6.5% to 7.5%. The sample consisted of blood, either unsorted or a sorted T cell fraction (not recorded which). These receptors were obtained from a human donor who was either an allogeneic HSCT recipient or a stem cell or donor lymphocyte infusion donor (not recorded which). It is not recorded whose cells these are; they may come from a transplant donor. Each CDR3 is given with its conserved first and last residue. Fields, in order: V gene, J gene, D gene, clone size, CDR3 DNA, CDR3 protein. The D gene is left open where the match is weak. Clone size is given for some rows only: seen once, a few or many times, or a class if the clone is expanded.

TRBV24-1,TRBJ1-4,-,few,TGTGCCACCAGTCAAGGTGGCGGCAGGGGTAATGAAAAACTGTTTTTT,CATSQGGGRGNEKLFF
TRBV4-1,TRBJ2-7,-,many,TGCGCCAGCAGCCAGGAAGACAAGCGCTCCTACGAGCAGTACTTC,CASSQEDKRSYEQYF
TRBV3-1,TRBJ2-7,-,few,TGTGCCAGCAGCCAAGAGAGGGGTAGGCGCGAGCAGTACTTC,CASSQERGRREQYF
TRBV5-1,TRBJ1-1,TRBD1,few,TGCGCCAGCAGCTTAAAGGGGGCGCAGGACACTGAAGCTTTCTTT,CASSLKGAQDTEAFF
TRBV2,TRBJ1-1,-,-,TGTGCCAGCGGCGGGGTCGCACGGGGGAACACTGAAGCTTTCTTT,CASGGVARGNTEAFF
TRBV4-1,TRBJ2-1,-,many,TGCGCCAGCAGCCAGGGAGTCTATGAGCAGTTCTTC,CASSQGVYEQFF
TRBV5-1,TRBJ2-7,TRBD2,-,TGCGCCAGCAGCCCCCAGGGACTAGCGGGAGTGGTGCAGTACTTC,CASSPQGLAGVVQYF
TRBV6-5,TRBJ2-7,-,-,TGTGCCAGCAGTTACTCCTGGACGGGTGAGCAGTACTTC,CASSYSWTGEQYF
TRBV2,TRBJ2-5,-,few,TGTGCCAGCAGCGGCAGTCCAGAGACCCAGTACTTC,CASSGSPETQYF
TRBV5-6,TRBJ2-3,TRBD2,-,TGTGCCAGCAGCCCCGGACTAGCGGGAGAATCAGATACGCAGTATTTT,CASSPGLAGESDTQYF
TRBV3-1,TRBJ2-3,TRBD2,-,TGTGCCAGCAGCCAATTGGGCGGGAGGGCCGCCGCGGGCACAGATACGCAGTATTTT,CASSQLGGRAAAGTDTQYF
TRBV11-2,TRBJ2-3,TRBD2,once,TGTGCCAGCAGCTCCAAGGGACTAGCGGGAGCTCTGGGCACAGATACGCAGTATTTT,CASSSKGLAGALGTDTQYF
TRBV7-9,TRBJ1-2,-,few,TGTGCCAGCAGCCCAGACAGTTCCCGTGGCTACACCTTC,CASSPDSSRGYTF
TRBV7-9,TRBJ2-7,TRBD1,-,TGTGCCAGCAGCTCGCGGACAGGGACGATGAACGAGCAGTACTTC,CASSSRTGTMNEQYF
TRBV5-6,TRBJ2-7,TRBD1,few,TGTGCCAGCAGCCGGACCGGGACAGTCAGGGAGCAGTACTTC,CASSRTGTVREQYF
TRBV20-1,TRBJ2-4,-,many,TGCAGTGCTGCGGGGGCCAAAAACATTCAGTACTTC,CSAAGAKNIQYF
TRBV12-3/TRBV12-4,TRBJ1-5,-,-,TGTGCCAGCAGAAGGGACCTTAGCAATCAGCCCCAGCATTTT,CASRRDLSNQPQHF
TRBV11-1,TRBJ2-2,-,-,TGTGCCAGCAGCTTAGACTTCGGGGTCGGGGAGCTGTTTTTT,CASSLDFGVGELFF
TRBV6-2/TRBV6-3,TRBJ2-1,TRBD1,few,TGTGCCAGCAGTTACACAGGGACAGGGAGGAATGAGCAGTTCTTC,CASSYTGTGRNEQFF
TRBV12-3/TRBV12-4,TRBJ1-1,-,many,TGTGCCAGCAGTTTAATTGGCAGGGGTGACGGCACTGAAGCTTTCTTT,CASSLIGRGDGTEAFF
TRBV5-5,TRBJ1-1,-,-,TGTGCCAGCAGCTTGAGTTCGGGAGCTTTCTTT,CASSLSSGAFF
TRBV30,TRBJ1-2,-,-,TGTGCCTGGACCCCCCGGGTGGGCAGGGGCTATGGCTACACCTTC,CAWTPRVGRGYGYTF
TRBV4-3,TRBJ1-2,-,many,TGCGCCAGCAGCATGTACATGGACTATGGCTACACCTTC,CASSMYMDYGYTF